This T cell receptor (beta chain) stems from a study of T cell clonotyping in hematopoietic cell transplantation. The protocol was immunoSEQ multiplex PCR, while the TCRdb copy is restricted to in-frame clones and leaves out a portion. Counted here are some 7,000 clones, just over 85% occurring once; the ten biggest clones make up around 3.6%. Indicated time point: recipient sample about 28 days before transplant, after cytoreduction. The V gene's germline CDR1 is SEHNR and CDR2 FQNEAQ (reference sequence). CDR3 length: 11 residues. V dropped 8 bases and J dropped 0 bases, with 4 bases sitting between them.

This clonotype was obtained from a man aged 25-45 years with acute myeloid leukemia. Some clones in this sample may be carry-over from other donors' samples. The sequenced sample was peripheral blood mononuclear cells, obtained before stem cell transplant. V gene TRBV7-9 combines with J gene TRBJ1-1, with no clear D. The chain's CDR3 is CASGMNTEAFF. In nucleotides, the CDR3 is TGTGCCAGCGGAATGAACACTGAAGCTTTCTTT.